This entry lists 23 T cell receptor beta chains sequenced from one sample in a study of blood T cell repertoires in COVID-19. Repertoires were generated with immunoSEQ multiplex PCR, while TCRdb's copy carries only in-frame clones and drops some. The table records over 120,000 clones, under 90% of them present only once. Sequencing was done on a sample of peripheral blood. These receptor sequences come from a human donor in a cohort sampled during active COVID-19.

The chain couples TRBV2 to TRBJ2-2; TRBD2 agrees at 10 bases. CDR3 size: 17 residues. Trimming removed 6 bases from V and 3 bases from J; junction bases left unmatched: 10. The germline gives CDR1 SNHLY, CDR2 FYNNEI. The chain's CDR3 is CASSSLAGVGYTGELFF. The CDR3 coding sequence is TGTGCCAGCAGCTCTCTAGCGGGAGTTGGGTACACCGGGGAGCTGTTTTTT.

The rearrangement joins TRBV5-4 to TRBJ2-3; 8 nucleotides agree with TRBD2. With 4 bases clipped from V and 6 bases from J, the junction kept 7 bases outside the gene matches. Looked up from germline, CDR1 is SGHNT and CDR2 is YYREEE (reference sequence). CDR3 length equals 14 residues. This CDR3 reads CASSRSGMRDTQYF. The CDR3 DNA follows: TGTGCCAGCAGCCGTAGCGGGATGCGGGATACGCAGTATTTT.

The rearrangement uses TRBV5-1 and TRBJ2-7; weak D call: TRBD2 (7 bases). The CDR3 loop spans 15 amino acids. V lost 0 bases to trimming and J lost 2 bases, with 12 bases between them. CDR1 and CDR2 (germline): SGHRS, YFSETQ. The CDR3 bases are TGCGCCAGCAGCTTGGCACCGGGGGGCACCTACGAGCAGTACTTC. Encoded protein: CASSLAPGGTYEQYF.

On this clone: Within the sample, other DNA sequences also encode this same CDR3. The chain joins TRBV6-5 to TRBJ2-7; 8 positions agree with TRBD1. Germline V gene data show CDR1 as MNHEY and CDR2 as SVGAGI. CDR3 length: 14 amino acids. V was clipped by 5 bases and J by 1 base; unmatched bases: 4. For the CDR3, the DNA is TGTGCCAGCAGTCCCGGGACAGGTTCCTACGAGCAGTACTTC. Residues: CASSPGTGSYEQYF.

The chain uses TRBV7-9 and TRBJ2-1; 7 bases align to TRBD2. In germline, CDR1 is SEHNR, CDR2 FQNEAQ (reference sequence). The CDR3 is 17 residues long. Trimming cost V 2 bases and J 4 bases; bases outside gene matches: 11. The CDR3 sequence is CASSLFLGGSWYNEQFF. In nucleotides, the CDR3 is TGTGCCAGCAGCTTATTTCTAGGCGGGAGCTGGTACAATGAGCAGTTCTTC.

This clone was detected once. V usage is TRBV6-6 and J usage is TRBJ1-1; a weak D match, TRBD1 (5 bases). Trimming pared 6 bases from V and 4 bases from J, leaving 9 bases between. Looked up from germline, CDR1 is MNHNY and CDR2 is SVGAGI (reference sequence). The CDR3 length is 12 residues. This CDR3 is CASRGGVTEAFF. The CDR3 DNA sequence: TGTGCCAGCAGGGGGGGGGTCACTGAAGCTTTCTTT.

A note on this clone: Germline is not matched at one junction end, which may reflect a read error. The rearrangement uses TRBV20-1 and TRBJ2-3, with TRBD2 matching 11 bases. The CDR3 is made up of 11 amino acids. Looked up from germline, CDR1 is DFQATT and CDR2 is SNEGSKA (reference sequence). The CDR3 sequence is CLAGGVDTQYF. In DNA form, the CDR3 reads TGTCTAGCGGGAGGTGTAGATACGCAGTATTTT.

V gene TRBV3-1 (or the pseudogene TRBV3-2) combines with J gene TRBJ2-7, with 7 bases that match TRBD1. Germline trimming cut 6 bases from V and 6 bases from J; bases unmatched to any gene: 14. This CDR3 comprises 15 residues. Germline CDR1 and CDR2: LGHDT and YNNKEL (reference sequence). The CDR3 DNA is TGTGCCAGCAGTCATACCCGGACAGGCGGTGTCGAGCAGTACTTC. Its translation: CASSHTRTGGVEQYF.

The CDR3 region has the DNA TGTGCCAGCAGATGGCGGGGGAGCAATCAGCCCCAGCATTTT. It yields the protein CASRWRGSNQPQHF. The gene calls are TRBV27 and TRBJ1-5; the D gene is possibly TRBD1 (5 bases). From germline, CDR1 is MNHEY and CDR2 SMNVEV (reference sequence). The CDR3 spans 14 residues. The V end lost 6 bases, the J end lost 1 base, and 10 bases lay between the germline ends.

The rearrangement links TRBV6-2 or TRBV6-3 to TRBJ1-2; 9 bases fit TRBD1. V lost 2 bases and J lost 2; bases outside the gene matches: 12. The CDR3 extends over 18 amino acids. Looked up from germline, CDR1 is MNHEY and CDR2 is SVGEGT. The CDR3 loop reads CASSYIPGRQGGNYGYTF. Written as DNA, the CDR3 is TGTGCCAGCAGTTACATCCCCGGCCGACAGGGGGGAAACTATGGCTACACCTTC.

The V gene is TRBV28, the J gene TRBJ2-7; TRBD2 aligns across 10 bases. Germline loops: CDR1 MDHEN, CDR2 SYDVKM. The CDR3 consists of 14 residues. The V and J ends lost 6 bases and 3 bases, in that order; junction bases with no gene match: 5. CDR3 in amino acids: CASSELAGVYEQYF. For the CDR3, the DNA is TGTGCCAGCAGCGAGCTAGCGGGAGTCTACGAGCAGTACTTC.

This clone was observed a few times. The DNA for the CDR3 is TGTGCCAGCTCTAGCGGGAGCGGTTACGAGCAGTACTTC. Translated: CASSSGSGYEQYF. This rearrangement joins TRBV18 to TRBJ2-7, with 9 bases fitting TRBD2. The germline gives CDR1 KGHSH, CDR2 LQKENI. The CDR3 consists of 13 residues. V gave up 6 bases and J gave up 4 bases; unmatched junction bases: 4.

This clone was detected only a few times. The chain recombines TRBV4-2 with TRBJ2-6, with a tentative D call TRBD1 (6 bases). Trimming shortened V by 0 bases and J by 1 base, and 10 bases separated the two germline ends. CDR3 size: 17 residues. Germline V CDR1 and CDR2: LGHNA, YNFKEQ. The CDR3 loop reads CASSQEPTGSGANVLTF. The CDR3 DNA reads as TGTGCCAGCAGCCAAGAGCCAACAGGGTCTGGGGCCAACGTCCTGACTTTC.

The V and J genes are TRBV5-1 and TRBJ2-7; TRBD2 might be the D (6 bases). V shed 4 bases and J shed 3 bases, with 17 bases lying between them. CDR1 and CDR2 (germline): SGHRS, YFSETQ. This CDR3 is 15 amino acids long. The DNA for the CDR3 is TGCGCCAGCAGCCCCCAGCGGGCAGCGCTCTACGAGCAGTACTTC. This codes for CASSPQRAALYEQYF.

The chain uses TRBV7-2 and TRBJ2-5, with 7 positions matching TRBD1. CDR1 and CDR2 from the germline V gene are SGHTA and FQGNSA. With 5 bases clipped from V and 1 base from J, the junction kept 4 bases outside the gene matches. The CDR3 is made up of 14 amino acids. The CDR3 region has the DNA TGTGCCAGCAGCGGCCGGGACAGCCAAGAGACCCAGTACTTC. It is translated as CASSGRDSQETQYF.

This clone has just a few counts. V usage is TRBV10-2 and J usage is TRBJ2-7; D is uncertain. This CDR3 has 12 amino acids. Germline values: CDR1 WSHSY, CDR2 SAAADI. Trimming stripped 4 bases from V and 6 bases from J, with 10 bases between. The CDR3: CASSVSSGEQYF. DNA of the CDR3: TGCGCCAGCAGTGTTTCTTCGGGCGAGCAGTACTTC.

The chain uses TRBV2 and TRBJ2-4, with 12 nucleotides matching TRBD1. The germline gives CDR1 SNHLY, CDR2 FYNNEI. There are 16 residues in the CDR3. Trimming took 8 bases from V and 8 from J; bases not matched to a gene: 13. CDR3 amino acids: CASRPGQGARGDIQYF. The CDR3, as DNA: TGTGCCAGCCGGCCGGGACAGGGGGCAAGGGGAGACATTCAGTACTTC.

The V gene is TRBV6-2 or TRBV6-3, the J gene TRBJ1-5; TRBD1 matches at 8 bases. V trimming: 5 bases; J trimming: 3 bases; junction bases outside the gene matches: 3. The germline CDR1 and CDR2 sequences are MNHEY and SVGEGT. The CDR3 is made up of 14 amino acids. CDR3 in DNA: TGTGCCAGCAGTCTGGACAGGGTCAATCAGCCCCAGCATTTT. Encoded protein: CASSLDRVNQPQHF.

This chain uses TRBV14 with TRBJ2-7; D is unclear. Germline V gene sequence: CDR1 SGHDN, CDR2 FVKESK. The CDR3 runs 15 residues. V gave up 0 bases and J gave up 0 bases, with 9 bases separating them. The CDR3 nucleotides are TGTGCCAGCAGCCAAGAAAGTACTAACTCCTACGAGCAGTACTTC. Translation: CASSQESTNSYEQYF.

The chain carries TRBV11-1 and TRBJ2-7; 9 nucleotides line up with TRBD1. Germline CDR1 reads SGHAT; CDR2 reads FQDESV (reference sequence). The V and J ends lost 4 bases and 2 bases, in that order; junction bases with no gene match: 3. CDR3 size: 14 residues. The CDR3 region is CASSWGTGTYEQYF. The CDR3 DNA sequence: TGTGCCAGCAGCTGGGGGACAGGGACCTACGAGCAGTACTTC.

This chain links TRBV28 with TRBJ2-7; TRBD2 matches 8 bases. The V and J ends lost 9 bases and 3 bases, in that order; junction bases with no gene match: 7. The CDR3 contains 13 residues. Germline V gene sequence: CDR1 MDHEN, CDR2 SYDVKM. CDR3 sequence (DNA): TGTGCCAGTGCGGGAGGACCCTACTACGAGCAGTACTTC. Its translation: CASAGGPYYEQYF.

The V and J genes are TRBV19 and TRBJ2-1, with 14 bases fitting TRBD2. This CDR3 spans 18 amino acids. The J segment lost 0 bases and the V segment lost 7 bases, leaving 8 bases of the junction unmatched. In germline, CDR1 is LNHDA, CDR2 SQIVND (reference sequence). The CDR3 protein is CASKEGLAGVFSYNEQFF. The CDR3 nucleotides read TGTGCCAGTAAGGAGGGACTAGCGGGAGTCTTCTCCTACAATGAGCAGTTCTTC.

The chain is built from TRBV14 and TRBJ1-2; maybe TRBD1 (5 bases). Germline lookup yields CDR1 SGHDN and CDR2 FVKESK. The CDR3 loop spans 13 amino acids. Trimming left V 6 bases short and J 8 bases short, with 16 bases between. The CDR3 sequence is CASRPSGVGGYTF. CDR3 nucleotides: TGTGCCAGCAGACCCTCGGGGGTGGGAGGCTACACCTTC.